Below are 18 T cell receptor beta chains sequenced from a single sample in a study of blood T cell repertoires in COVID-19. The assay was immunoSEQ multiplex PCR, and TCRdb's table has in-frame clones only and misses some. The sample carries 130,000 to 150,000 clones, approximately 80% recorded once. Sequencing used peripheral blood. These TCRs come from a woman older than 75 with acute or convalescent COVID-19.

V and J are TRBV9 and TRBJ2-1; 8 nucleotides line up with TRBD2. The CDR3 is 15 amino acids. Germline CDR1 is SGDLS and CDR2 is YYNGEE. The V and J ends lost 4 bases and 8 bases, in that order; junction bases with no gene match: 11. DNA for the CDR3: TGTGCCAGCAGCCCCGGGGGGGCCGGGTCCGATGAGCAGTTCTTC. This translates into CASSPGGAGSDEQFF.

The chain employs TRBV29-1 and TRBJ2-2, with D hard to call. The CDR3 covers 14 residues. Trimming removed 3 bases from V and 2 bases from J, with 10 bases in between. Germline-derived CDR1 and CDR2 are SQVTM and ANQGSEA. DNA for the CDR3: TGCAGCGTTGATGGGCAGACCAACACCGGGGAGCTGTTTTTT. It translates to CSVDGQTNTGELFF.

This clone was seen a single time. This chain joins TRBV7-2 and TRBJ2-1; TRBD2 might be the D (7 bases). CDR3 length: 15 residues. Germline CDR1 reads SGHTA; CDR2 reads FQGNSA. V lost 5 bases, J lost 3 bases, and 14 bases lay in between. In nucleotides, the CDR3 is TGTGCCAGCAGCGCGCCGGGGGGCCTCTACAATGAGCAGTTCTTC. This gives the protein CASSAPGGLYNEQFF.

This chain joins TRBV18 and TRBJ2-1, with 7 bases matching TRBD2. Germline V gene lookup returns CDR1 KGHSH and CDR2 LQKENI. The V and J ends lost 3 bases and 3 bases, in that order; junction bases with no gene match: 5. The CDR3 extends over 15 amino acids. The CDR3 DNA reads TGTGCCAGCTCACCTCTCACGGGGGGCTACAATGAGCAGTTCTTC. Encoded protein: CASSPLTGGYNEQFF.

The rearrangement links TRBV7-9 to TRBJ1-3, with D uncertain. Trimming removed 5 bases at V and 4 bases at J, with 15 bases between. The CDR3 totals 15 residues. The germline V gene encodes CDR1 SEHNR and CDR2 FQNEAQ (reference sequence). The CDR3 nucleotides read TGTGCCAGCAGCCCTCTGGGTCCGAGGGGAAACACCATATATTTT. Encoded protein: CASSPLGPRGNTIYF.

This clone has more than one count but fewer than ten. This chain links TRBV5-1 with TRBJ1-1, with 7 bases that match TRBD1. Germline assignment: CDR1 SGHRS and CDR2 YFSETQ. The CDR3 has 17 residues. Losses at the gene ends were 0 bases for V and 0 bases for J; bases not matched to a gene: 8. In nucleotides, the CDR3 is TGCGCCAGCAGCTTGGCCAAACGACAGGGCCTGAACACTGAAGCTTTCTTT. Amino acids: CASSLAKRQGLNTEAFF.

The table lists this clone with a few counts. The V call is TRBV4-1, the J call TRBJ2-2; D not certain. Trimming removed 1 base from V and 6 bases from J, with 18 bases in between. CDR3 size: 17 residues. CDR1 is MGHRA, CDR2 YSYEKL, per germline. CDR3 sequence reads: CASSQVIGGLTAGELFF. The CDR3 nucleotides are TGCGCCAGCAGCCAAGTAATCGGCGGCCTAACCGCCGGGGAGCTGTTTTTT.

The chain has TRBV9 and TRBJ2-1; TRBD2 agrees at 8 bases. This CDR3 has 15 residues. J gave up 4 bases and V 2 bases, and 5 bases lay outside the gene matches. The germline CDR1 and CDR2 sequences are SGDLS and YYNGEE. CDR3: CASSVPGGAYNEQFF. The CDR3 DNA sequence: TGTGCCAGCAGCGTCCCGGGGGGGGCGTACAATGAGCAGTTCTTC.

The V and J genes are TRBV5-1 and TRBJ2-3; possibly TRBD1 for D (6 bases). Germline CDR1 SGHRS, CDR2 YFSETQ. CDR3 length: 15 amino acids. V shed 0 bases and J shed 0 bases, with 8 bases lying between them. In nucleotides, the CDR3 is TGCGCCAGCAGCTTGGAGGGACATAGCACAGATACGCAGTATTTT. This sequence encodes CASSLEGHSTDTQYF.

This chain connects TRBV19 to TRBJ1-5, with D perhaps matching TRBD1 (6 bases). V gave up 5 bases and J gave up 3 bases, with 11 bases separating them. Germline loops: CDR1 LNHDA, CDR2 SQIVND (reference sequence). The CDR3 covers 14 residues. This CDR3 reads CASSETGFNQPQHF. In DNA, the CDR3 is TGTGCCAGTAGTGAAACAGGGTTCAATCAGCCCCAGCATTTT.

The rearrangement links TRBV19 to TRBJ1-1, with D possibly being TRBD1 (5 bases). Germline V gene data show CDR1 as LNHDA and CDR2 as SQIVND (reference sequence). This CDR3 is built from 13 residues. V was shortened by 2 bases and J by 1 base, with 5 bases between the two germline ends. CDR3 nucleotides: TGTGCCAGTAGTATACAGGGGAACACTGAAGCTTTCTTT. Its translation: CASSIQGNTEAFF. The full variable domain, its missing parts supplied by reference TRBV19 and TRBJ1-1, is DGGITQSPKYLFRKEGQNVTLSCEQNLNHDAMYWYRQDPGQGLRLIYYSQIVNDFQKGDIAEGYSVSREKKESFPLTVTSAQKNPTAFYLCASSIQGNTEAFFGQGTRLTVV.

This sequence joins TRBV12-5 and TRBJ1-2; D is undetermined. The CDR3 sequence is 14 residues long. The germline CDR1 and CDR2 sequences are LGHNT and FRNRAP. Trimming stripped 5 bases from V and 4 bases from J, with 14 bases between. The CDR3 DNA is TGTGCTAGTGGTCCAGGCTCTTTTGGCTATGGCTACACCTTC. As protein: CASGPGSFGYGYTF.

This chain uses TRBV18 with TRBJ1-2, with D unresolved. The length of the CDR3 is 16 residues. CDR1 is KGHSH and CDR2 is LQKENI in the germline V gene. The germline V and J ends were trimmed by 0 bases and 8 bases, with 19 bases remaining between them. The DNA for the CDR3 is TGTGCCAGCTCACCACCGAACCCCTCAATAGCGCGGGGCTACACCTTC. It translates to CASSPPNPSIARGYTF.

The rearrangement uses TRBV9 and TRBJ2-3; tentative D call: TRBD2 (5 bases). The CDR3 covers 15 residues. Germline V gene sequence: CDR1 SGDLS, CDR2 YYNGEE. V shed 0 bases and J shed 4 bases, with 12 bases lying between them. CDR3 in amino acids: CASSVGGGFPDTQYF. The CDR3 region has the DNA TGTGCCAGCAGCGTAGGTGGCGGGTTCCCAGATACGCAGTATTTT.

This clone has only one observation. The chain recombines TRBV18 with TRBJ1-1; a possible D gene is TRBD1 (6 bases). Germline V gives CDR1 KGHSH, CDR2 LQKENI. V was clipped by 4 bases and J by 1 base, with 16 bases between them. This CDR3 spans 16 amino acids. The CDR3 coding sequence is TGTGCCAGCTCACAGGGGGTGGGGGCAGCGAACACTGAAGCTTTCTTT. The encoded protein is CASSQGVGAANTEAFF.

The chain is built from TRBV18 and TRBJ1-2, with 11 bases fitting TRBD1. The germline gives CDR1 KGHSH, CDR2 LQKENI. The CDR3 extends over 19 amino acids. V shed 1 base, J shed 6 bases, and the junction held 16 bases outside the gene matches. The CDR3 here is CASSPRWTGGVRSRDGYTF. As DNA, the CDR3 is TGTGCCAGCTCACCACGGTGGACAGGGGGCGTGAGATCGCGCGATGGCTACACCTTC.

The chain combines TRBV28 with TRBJ1-6; 10 bases line up with TRBD1. V shed 3 bases, J shed 7 bases, and the junction held 9 bases outside the gene matches. The CDR3 is 17 residues long. The germline V gene has CDR1 MDHEN and CDR2 SYDVKM. The CDR3, as DNA: TGTGCCAGCAGTTTCCTGCGGGACAGGGGAGAAAATTCACCCCTCCACTTT. Its protein product is CASSFLRDRGENSPLHF. Full variable domain (remainder filled in from reference TRBV28 and TRBJ1-6): DVKVTQSSRYLVKRTGEKVFLECVQDMDHENMFWYRQDPGLGLRLIYFSYDVKMKEKGDIPEGYSVSREKKERFSLILESASTNQTSMYLCASSFLRDRGENSPLHFGNGTRLTVT.

The chain carries TRBV19 and TRBJ2-2, with 13 bases lining up with TRBD2. Germline-derived CDR1 and CDR2 are LNHDA and SQIVND (reference sequence). With V trimmed by 5 bases and J by 5 bases, 2 bases remained unmatched. CDR3 size: 15 residues. CDR3 sequence: CASSEGLAGTGELFF. CDR3 DNA: TGTGCCAGTAGTGAGGGACTAGCGGGGACCGGGGAGCTGTTTTTT. Filled out from reference TRBV19 and TRBJ2-2, the complete variable domain reads DGGITQSPKYLFRKEGQNVTLSCEQNLNHDAMYWYRQDPGQGLRLIYYSQIVNDFQKGDIAEGYSVSREKKESFPLTVTSAQKNPTAFYLCASSEGLAGTGELFFGEGSRLTVL.